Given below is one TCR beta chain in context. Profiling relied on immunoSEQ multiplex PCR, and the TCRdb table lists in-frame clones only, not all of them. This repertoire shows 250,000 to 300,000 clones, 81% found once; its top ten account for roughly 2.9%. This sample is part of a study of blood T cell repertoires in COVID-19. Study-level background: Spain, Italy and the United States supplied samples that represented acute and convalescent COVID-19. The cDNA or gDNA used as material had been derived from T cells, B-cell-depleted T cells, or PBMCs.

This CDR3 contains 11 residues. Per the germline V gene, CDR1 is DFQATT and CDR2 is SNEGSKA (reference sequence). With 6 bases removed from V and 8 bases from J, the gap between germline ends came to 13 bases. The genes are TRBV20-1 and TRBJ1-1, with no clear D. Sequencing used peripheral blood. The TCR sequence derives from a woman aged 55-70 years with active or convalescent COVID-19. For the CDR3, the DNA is TGCAGTGCAGTCCCAACGGTCGAAGCTTTCTTT. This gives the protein CSAVPTVEAFF.